This T cell receptor (beta chain) was found in a study of T cells in Graves' hyperthyroidism and ophthalmopathy. About the research overall: Peripheral blood was obtained at initial diagnosis, preceding any treatment. The study's findings and limits: Within blood appeared most thyroid clonotypes that had expanded above 0.001. With a median lead of about 6.9 months before onset, the model predicted ophthalmopathy.

This clonotype was counted at least ten times. No antigen is known for it. TCR beta CDR3 sequences were amplified from RNA transcripts. HTBI primers were the set used in a first-round RT-PCR of the TCR CDR3. TCRdb independently ran MiXCR on the multiplex PCR reads; one entry per CDR3 protein. The profile shows under 350,000 distinct CDR3 sequences, around 20% of them singletons. An absence of ophthalmopathy progression within 18 months meant stable Graves' hyperthyroidism. The clonotype originates from a woman between 45 and 65 years old with Graves' hyperthyroidism. The specimen sequenced was blood.

The CDR3 region is CAWSGVEKLFF. The DNA for the CDR3 is TGTGCCTGGAGTGGGGTTGAAAAACTGTTTTTT. V usage is TRBV30 and J usage is TRBJ1-4; unclear D gene. Trimming pared 1 base from V and 7 bases from J, leaving 4 bases between. The CDR3 has 11 amino acids. In germline, CDR1 is GTSNPN, CDR2 SVGIG (reference sequence). Supplemented by reference TRBV30 and TRBJ1-4, the full variable domain reads SQTIHQWPATLVQPVGSPLSLECTVEGTSNPNLYWYRQAAGRGLQLLFYSVGIGQISSEVPQNLSASRPQDRQFILSSKKLLLSDSGFYLCAWSGVEKLFFGSGTQLSVL.